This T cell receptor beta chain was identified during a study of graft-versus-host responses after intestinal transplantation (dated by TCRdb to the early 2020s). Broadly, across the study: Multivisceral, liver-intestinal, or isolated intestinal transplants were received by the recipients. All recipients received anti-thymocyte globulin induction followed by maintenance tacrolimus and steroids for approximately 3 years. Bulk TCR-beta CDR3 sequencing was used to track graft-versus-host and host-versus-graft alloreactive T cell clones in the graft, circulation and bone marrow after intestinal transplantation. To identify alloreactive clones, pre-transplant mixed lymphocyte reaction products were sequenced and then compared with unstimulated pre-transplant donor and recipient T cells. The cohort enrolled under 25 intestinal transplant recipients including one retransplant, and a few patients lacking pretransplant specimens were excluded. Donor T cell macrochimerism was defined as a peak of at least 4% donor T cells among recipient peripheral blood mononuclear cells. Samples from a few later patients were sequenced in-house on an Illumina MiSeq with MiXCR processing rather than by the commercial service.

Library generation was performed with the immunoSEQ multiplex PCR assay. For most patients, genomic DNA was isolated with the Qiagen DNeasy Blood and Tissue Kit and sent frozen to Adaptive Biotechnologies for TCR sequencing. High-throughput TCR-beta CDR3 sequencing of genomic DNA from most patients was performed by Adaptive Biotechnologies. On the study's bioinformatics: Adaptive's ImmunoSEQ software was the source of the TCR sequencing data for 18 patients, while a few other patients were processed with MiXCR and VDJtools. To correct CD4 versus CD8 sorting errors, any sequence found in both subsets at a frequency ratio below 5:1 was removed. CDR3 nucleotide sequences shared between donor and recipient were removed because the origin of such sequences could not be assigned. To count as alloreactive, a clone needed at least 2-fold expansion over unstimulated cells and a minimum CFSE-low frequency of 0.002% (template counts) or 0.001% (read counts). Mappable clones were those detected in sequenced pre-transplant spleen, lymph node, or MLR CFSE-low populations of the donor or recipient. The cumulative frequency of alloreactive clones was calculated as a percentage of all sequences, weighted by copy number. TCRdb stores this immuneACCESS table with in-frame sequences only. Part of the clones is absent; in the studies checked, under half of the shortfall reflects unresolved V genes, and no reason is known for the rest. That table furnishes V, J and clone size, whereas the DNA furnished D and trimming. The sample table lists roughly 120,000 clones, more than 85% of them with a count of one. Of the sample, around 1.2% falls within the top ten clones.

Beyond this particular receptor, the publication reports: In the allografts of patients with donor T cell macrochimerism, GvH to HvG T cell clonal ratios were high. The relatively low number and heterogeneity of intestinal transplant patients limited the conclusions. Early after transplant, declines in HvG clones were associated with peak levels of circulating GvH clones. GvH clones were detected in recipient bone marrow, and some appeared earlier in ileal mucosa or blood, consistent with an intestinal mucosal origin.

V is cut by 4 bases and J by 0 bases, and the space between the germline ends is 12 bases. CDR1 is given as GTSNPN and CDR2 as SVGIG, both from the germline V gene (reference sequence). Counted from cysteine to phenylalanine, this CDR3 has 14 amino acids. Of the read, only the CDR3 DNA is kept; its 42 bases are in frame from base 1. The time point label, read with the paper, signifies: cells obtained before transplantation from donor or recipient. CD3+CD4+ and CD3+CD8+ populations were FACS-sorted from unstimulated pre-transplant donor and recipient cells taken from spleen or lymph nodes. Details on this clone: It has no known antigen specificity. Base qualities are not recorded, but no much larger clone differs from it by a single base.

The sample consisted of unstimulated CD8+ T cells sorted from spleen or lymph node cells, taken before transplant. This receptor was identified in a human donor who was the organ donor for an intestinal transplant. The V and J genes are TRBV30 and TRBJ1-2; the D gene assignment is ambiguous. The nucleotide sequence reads TGTGCCTGGACCTCGGACCGAGCTAACTATGGCTACACCTTC. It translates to CAWTSDRANYGYTF.